This T cell receptor beta chain stems from a study of early T cells in non-severe SARS-CoV-2 infection. The wider study: Unsorted whole blood bulk RNA was sequenced, with unpaired chains. Overall study findings and caveats: Database matching using VDJdb favored anti-spike CD8 responses, with private and CD4 specificities left missing.

The CDR3 length is 16 residues. From germline, CDR1 is PRHDT and CDR2 FYEKMQ (reference sequence). Trimming stripped 2 bases from V and 6 bases from J, with 14 bases between. Each single cDNA molecule received a unique molecular identifier. TCRdb processed the 5' RACE reads anew with MiXCR; each CDR3 protein has one entry. The sample consists of 85,000 to 100,000 distinct CDR3 sequences, roughly 17% of them appearing once. A note on this clonotype: Its antigen is unknown.

The input for sequencing was whole blood, taken at baseline. The receptor's source is an adult who was a healthcare worker with PCR-confirmed SARS-CoV-2 infection or an uninfected control (not recorded which). This rearrangement joins TRBV13 to TRBJ1-6; D is uncertain. In nucleotides, the CDR3 is TGTGCCAGCAGCTTAAATCACTTGCAAGCTAATTCACCCCTCCACTTT. Amino acid sequence: CASSLNHLQANSPLHF. The complete variable domain, with remaining parts taken from reference TRBV13 and TRBJ1-6, reads AAGVIQSPRHLIKEKRETATLKCYPIPRHDTVYWYQQGPGQDPQFLISFYEKMQSDKGSIPDRFSAQQFSDYHSELNMSSLELGDSALYFCASSLNHLQANSPLHFGNGTRLTVT.